The 13 T cell receptor beta chains given below trace back to one sample, sequenced in a study of CD8+CD57+ T cells in acquired aplastic anemia. It was genomic DNA that served as the template for profiling TCR beta VDJ and CDR3. MiXCR, run by TCRdb on the reads, gives a single entry per CDR3 protein. The data contain some 190,000 distinct CDR3 sequences, approximately 46% of them singletons. The material sequenced was sorted CD4+, CD8+, or CD8+CD57+ T cells (not recorded which) from PBMCs. The receptors derive from a human donor in good health.

The gene calls are TRBV30 and TRBJ2-3; D is ambiguous. CDR3 length equals 16 residues. The germline V and J ends were trimmed by 2 bases and 0 bases, with 15 bases remaining between them. Germline-derived CDR1 and CDR2 are GTSNPN and SVGIG (reference sequence). Here the CDR3 reads CAWSSRAAFSTDTQYF. The CDR3 DNA is TGTGCCTGGAGTTCCCGGGCGGCCTTTAGCACAGATACGCAGTATTTT.

The V gene is TRBV20-1, the J gene TRBJ2-7, with a possible D match to TRBD1 (6 bases). The CDR3 is made up of 15 amino acids. Germline CDR1 reads DFQATT; CDR2 reads SNEGSKA (reference sequence). V lost 6 bases, J lost 2 bases, and 20 bases lay in between. In DNA, the CDR3 is TGCAGTGCCAGCAGCCGGGACATGACTACCTACGAGCAGTACTTC. Translating gives CSASSRDMTTYEQYF.

CDR3 coding DNA: TGCAGCGTTTTGACAGATGCCTACGAGCAGTACTTC. Its translation: CSVLTDAYEQYF. This sequence joins TRBV29-1 and TRBJ2-7; tentative D call: TRBD1 (5 bases). CDR1 is SQVTM, CDR2 ANQGSEA, per germline. V was pared by 5 bases and J by 2 bases, with 10 bases between. There are 12 residues in the CDR3.

This chain joins TRBV9 and TRBJ2-7; 8 bases match TRBD2. With 6 bases clipped from V and 6 bases from J, the junction kept 8 bases outside the gene matches. The CDR3 totals 13 residues. Germline assignment: CDR1 SGDLS and CDR2 YYNGEE. The CDR3 sequence is CASTDSGNGEQYF. CDR3 nucleotide sequence: TGTGCCAGCACTGATAGCGGGAATGGCGAGCAGTACTTC.

This clonotype showed up many times. The rearrangement uses TRBV7-2 and TRBJ2-1, with 11 bases lining up with TRBD2. V gave up 3 bases and J gave up 7 bases; unmatched junction bases: 5. Germline CDR1 reads SGHTA; CDR2 reads FQGNSA. The CDR3 extends over 15 amino acids. The CDR3: CASSLTSGTGNEQFF. The CDR3 coding sequence is TGTGCCAGCAGCTTGACTAGCGGGACCGGTAATGAGCAGTTCTTC.

This clonotype was detected many times. The V and J genes are TRBV4-3 and TRBJ2-7; tentatively, D is TRBD1 or TRBD2 (5 bases each). Trimming stripped 1 base from V and 3 bases from J, with 13 bases between. CDR1 is LGHNA, CDR2 YSLEER, per germline. This CDR3 spans 15 amino acids. CDR3 nucleotides: TGCGCCAGCAGCCAAGGTGCAACAGGACTCTACGAGCAGTACTTC. Translation gives CASSQGATGLYEQYF.

The chain has TRBV20-1 and TRBJ2-2; D is unclear. Trimming stripped 1 base from V and 7 bases from J, with 10 bases between. The V gene's germline CDR1 is DFQATT and CDR2 SNEGSKA (reference sequence). This CDR3 has 13 amino acids. CDR3 in amino acids: CSARVPAHGELFF. CDR3 DNA sequence: TGCAGTGCTAGAGTTCCCGCACACGGGGAGCTGTTTTTT.

This clonotype has more than one count but fewer than ten. This chain links TRBV18 with TRBJ1-6; TRBD1 matches at 7 bases. CDR1 is KGHSH and CDR2 is LQKENI in the germline V gene. The CDR3 covers 16 residues. V was clipped by 2 bases and J by 7 bases; unmatched bases: 8. For the CDR3, the DNA is TGTGCCAGCTCACCAGATTTGGCAGGGGGAAATTCACCCCTCCACTTT. It is translated as CASSPDLAGGNSPLHF.

This clonotype appeared a few times. The chain is built from TRBV15 and TRBJ2-7; 8 nucleotides line up with TRBD1. The V and J ends lost 5 bases and 7 bases, in that order; junction bases with no gene match: 10. The CDR3 runs 14 residues. CDR1 is LNHNV, CDR2 YYDKDF, per germline (reference sequence). The CDR3 sequence: CATSLRSTGAEQYF. The DNA of the CDR3 is TGTGCCACCAGCTTGCGATCGACAGGGGCGGAGCAGTACTTC.

This chain links TRBV28 with TRBJ1-2, with 7 bases matching TRBD1. Unmatched junction bases numbered 11, after V lost 3 bases and J lost 4 bases. This CDR3 region has 16 residues. CDR1 and CDR2 (germline): MDHEN, SYDVKM. The CDR3 region has the DNA TGTGCCAGCAGTTTTATAGGACAGGTTCCCCCCTATGGCTACACCTTC. It specifies CASSFIGQVPPYGYTF.

This chain links TRBV7-4 with TRBJ2-3, with 8 bases aligning to TRBD1. CDR1 and CDR2 (germline): SGHVT, SQSDAQ. V lost 3 bases, J lost 7 bases, and 3 bases stayed unmatched. This CDR3 is built from 13 residues. Here the CDR3 reads CASSLDRVNTQYF. The CDR3 coding sequence is TGTGCCAGCAGCTTGGACAGGGTAAATACGCAGTATTTT.

This clonotype was found many times. This chain joins TRBV7-3 and TRBJ2-2; TRBD2 aligns across 9 bases. Germline-derived CDR1 and CDR2 are SGHTA and FQGTGA. The CDR3 contains 19 residues. Trimming at V came to 5 bases and at J to 4 bases, leaving 17 bases not matched to a gene. The CDR3 spells CASSLRGGLAGRGTGELFF. CDR3 nucleotide sequence: TGTGCCAGCAGCCTAAGGGGGGGTCTAGCGGGACGAGGCACCGGGGAGCTGTTTTTT.

There are many counts of this clonotype. The rearrangement uses TRBV5-5 and TRBJ2-7; D could derive from TRBD1 or TRBD2 (7 bases each). V was cut by 3 bases and J by 3 bases, with 16 bases left in between. CDR1 and CDR2 from the germline V gene are SGHKS and YYEKEE (reference sequence). The CDR3 totals 15 residues. The CDR3 region has the DNA TGTGCCAGCAGCTACAGGGAGGGGGCCCACTACGAGCAGTACTTC. Translating it yields CASSYREGAHYEQYF.